This T cell receptor beta chain was obtained from a study of OX40 agonist ivuxolimab in advanced cancers. Study information: Ivuxolimab is a fully human IgG2 antibody that activates OX40 (CD134). Every 2 weeks, patients got intravenous ivuxolimab at one of six dose levels (0.01-10 mg/kg).

The study's findings and limits: The authors did not determine the antigen specificity of the expanded peripheral T cells. Nonresponders, in some cases, also had low normalized T-cell clonal expansion.

Trimming shortened V by 4 bases and J by 8 bases, and 18 bases separated the two germline ends. Germline-derived CDR1 and CDR2 are LNHDA and SQIVND (reference sequence). The CDR3 runs 15 residues. Sequencing used immunoSEQ multiplex PCR; TCRdb keeps in-frame clones, though not all of them. Altogether approximately 12,000 clones are present, 69% being singletons, with the ten largest covering 12%. To note about this clone: Antigen unknown.

The chain couples TRBV19 to TRBJ2-1; D might be TRBD2 (6 bases). The sequence came from an adult with an advanced solid tumor such as melanoma, head and neck, liver or kidney cancer. Sample: CD4+ or CD8+ T cells sorted from blood, taken in a trial of the OX40 agonist ivuxolimab. CDR3 amino acids: CASSSGGSMGDEQFF. CDR3 nucleotides: TGTGCCAGTAGTAGTGGGGGGAGTATGGGCGATGAGCAGTTCTTC.